A single sample gave rise to the 12 T cell receptor beta chains below, sequenced in a study of cytomegalovirus exposure and HLA in healthy donors. 13 Jbeta primers and 60 Vbeta primers were used for the PCR. Clones were read by immunoSEQ multiplex PCR, and TCRdb kept only the in-frame ones, dropping some. Here the sample spans approximately 150,000 clones, about 75% being singletons. The specimen was PBMCs. The source of these receptors is a young man in good health and CMV-seropositive.

This rearrangement joins TRBV4-1 to TRBJ2-1; maybe TRBD2 (6 bases). Deletions cut 4 bases from V and 8 bases from J, with 15 bases between. The CDR3 spans 14 residues. Germline V gene sequence: CDR1 MGHRA, CDR2 YSYEKL. Written as DNA, the CDR3 is TGCGCCAGCAGCCCTCCGGGAGCGGAGTATGAGCAGTTCTTC. Protein sequence: CASSPPGAEYEQFF.

The chain has TRBV25-1 and TRBJ2-3, with 7 bases aligning to TRBD2. Per germline, CDR1 MGHDK and CDR2 SYGVNS. The CDR3 spans 13 residues. Losses at the gene ends were 11 bases for V and 0 bases for J; bases not matched to a gene: 5. The CDR3 nucleotides read TGTGCCTCCAGCGGGGTTAGCACAGATACGCAGTATTTT. It codes for CASSGVSTDTQYF.

The chain links TRBV2 to TRBJ2-7; D may be TRBD1 (6 bases). The germline V gene encodes CDR1 SNHLY and CDR2 FYNNEI. The CDR3 loop spans 15 amino acids. V lost 7 bases and J lost 0, with 16 bases in between. CDR3 loop: CASTREQGRSYEQYF. Written as DNA, the CDR3 is TGTGCCAGCACCCGAGAACAGGGTCGCTCCTACGAGCAGTACTTC.

The chain employs TRBV10-3 and TRBJ2-7; TRBD1 matches 8 bases. CDR1 is ENHRY and CDR2 is SYGVKD in the germline V gene. This CDR3 comprises 14 residues. With V trimmed by 0 bases and J by 4 bases, 2 bases remained unmatched. The CDR3 spells CAISESRQGYEQYF. CDR3 nucleotide sequence: TGTGCCATCAGTGAGTCGAGACAGGGGTACGAGCAGTACTTC.

This chain joins TRBV28 and TRBJ1-2; D is uncertain. The germline V and J ends were trimmed by 1 base and 1 base, with 4 bases remaining between them. Germline CDR1 and CDR2: MDHEN and SYDVKM. The CDR3 has 13 amino acids. CDR3 in amino acids: CASSLSRNYGYTF. The CDR3 nucleotides read TGTGCCAGCAGTTTATCTCGTAACTATGGCTACACCTTC.

The rearrangement uses TRBV27 and TRBJ1-2; D is perhaps TRBD1 (5 bases). The CDR3 is 16 amino acids. The V gene's germline CDR1 is MNHEY and CDR2 SMNVEV (reference sequence). The V and J ends lost 6 bases and 4 bases respectively, with 21 bases between them. The CDR3 sequence: CASSRSGPAGGYGYTF. The CDR3 bases are TGTGCCAGCAGCCGATCAGGGCCCGCGGGGGGCTATGGCTACACCTTC.

This chain links TRBV13 with TRBJ2-7; D possibly corresponds to TRBD2 (6 bases). Germline CDR1 reads PRHDT; CDR2 reads FYEKMQ (reference sequence). Trimming removed 2 bases at V and 5 bases at J, with 16 bases between. The CDR3 length is 15 residues. The CDR3 region is CASSLSLAGVDEQYF. CDR3 nucleotide sequence: TGTGCCAGCAGCTTATCACTAGCCGGTGTCGACGAGCAGTACTTC.

The CDR3 bases are TGTGCCTGGAAAACTCGGGGCTCCTACGAGCAGTACTTC. Translated, it gives CAWKTRGSYEQYF. The chain combines TRBV30 with TRBJ2-7; tentative D call: TRBD2 (5 bases). Per the germline V gene, CDR1 is GTSNPN and CDR2 is SVGIG (reference sequence). The CDR3 length is 13 residues. The V gene lost 4 bases and the J gene lost 0 bases, with 10 bases spanning the gap.

The V call is TRBV19, the J call TRBJ2-2, with D perhaps TRBD1 (6 bases). CDR1 is LNHDA and CDR2 is SQIVND in the germline V gene (reference sequence). The CDR3 is 15 residues long. The germline V and J ends were trimmed by 7 bases and 4 bases, with 16 bases remaining between them. The CDR3 region has the DNA TGTGCCAGTACCACTCAACAGGGCCGCACCGGGGAGCTGTTTTTT. Translating gives CASTTQQGRTGELFF.

This clone has a handful of counts. This chain uses TRBV10-2 with TRBJ2-2; D is ambiguous. CDR3 length equals 16 residues. Germline V gene data show CDR1 as WSHSY and CDR2 as SAAADI. V lost 6 bases to trimming and J lost 6 bases, with 20 bases between them. CDR3 in DNA: TGCGCCAGCAGCTTAAGAGACTCGCTTCGCCCCGGGGAGCTGTTTTTT. Translating it yields CASSLRDSLRPGELFF.

The rearrangement uses TRBV11-2 and TRBJ2-5; no firm D call. Germline CDR1 and CDR2: SGHAT and FQNNGV. The CDR3 is 14 residues long. V was cut by 1 base and J by 1 base, with 7 bases left in between. In DNA, the CDR3 is TGTGCCAGCAGCTTAGTCCGGAGCCAAGAGACCCAGTACTTC. Protein sequence: CASSLVRSQETQYF.

This clone has more than one count but fewer than ten. The junction and the germline gene differ at one end; a read error may be behind it. The J gene is TRBJ2-2, the V gene TRBV7-7, with 9 positions matching TRBD2. Germline CDR1 is SSHAT and CDR2 is FNYEAQ (reference sequence). The CDR3 totals 17 residues. The CDR3 is CASSPRSGRANTGELFF. CDR3 bases: TGTGCTAGCAGCCCCCGTAGCGGGAGAGCGAACACCGGGGAGCTGTTTTTT.